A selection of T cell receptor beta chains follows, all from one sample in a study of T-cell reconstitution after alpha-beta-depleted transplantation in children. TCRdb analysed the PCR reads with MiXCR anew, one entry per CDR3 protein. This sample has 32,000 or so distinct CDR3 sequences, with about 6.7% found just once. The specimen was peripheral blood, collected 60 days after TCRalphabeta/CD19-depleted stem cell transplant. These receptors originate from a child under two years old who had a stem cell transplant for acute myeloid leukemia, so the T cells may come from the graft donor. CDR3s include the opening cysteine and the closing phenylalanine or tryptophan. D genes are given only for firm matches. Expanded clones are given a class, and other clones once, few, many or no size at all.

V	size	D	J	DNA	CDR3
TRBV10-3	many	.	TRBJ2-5	TGTGCCATCAGTGAGCTAGGACAGTGGGGGGAGACCCAGTACTTC	CAISELGQWGETQYF
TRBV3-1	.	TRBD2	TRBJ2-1	TGTGCCTCCTGCCAAGATTTCCCTAGCGGGGGGACCTACAATGAGCAGTTCTTC	CASCQDFPSGGTYNEQFF
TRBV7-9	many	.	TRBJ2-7	TGTGCCAGCAGCTTAGTGGTTCCCTACGAGCAGTACTTC	CASSLVVPYEQYF
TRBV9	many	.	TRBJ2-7	TGTGCCAGCAGCGTGGGGGGAAGCTACGAGCAGTACTTC	CASSVGGSYEQYF
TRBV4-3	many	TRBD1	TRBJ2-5	TGCGCCAGCAGCCAAACCCGACAGGGATTCCAAGAGACCCAGTACTTC	CASSQTRQGFQETQYF
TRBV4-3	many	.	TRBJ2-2	TGCGCCAGCAGCCATGGCTATGTGGCCTGGGGCACCGGGGAGCTGTTTTTT	CASSHGYVAWGTGELFF
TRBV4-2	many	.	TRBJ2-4	TGTGCCAGCAGCCGGAGCACCGGGACTGAGGAAAACATTCAGTACTTC	CASSRSTGTEENIQYF
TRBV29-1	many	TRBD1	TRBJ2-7	TGCAGCGTTGAAGAAACAGGGGCCTACGAGCAGTACTTC	CSVEETGAYEQYF
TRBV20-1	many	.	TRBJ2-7	TGCAGTGGTAGGGACTTAGTCCACGAGCAGTACTTC	CSGRDLVHEQYF
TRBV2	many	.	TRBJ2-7	TGTGCTATCCAGCCGGACACGTCCTACGAGCAGTACTTC	CAIQPDTSYEQYF
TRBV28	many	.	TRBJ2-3	TGTGCCAGCAGATTGACGGGGACAGATACGCAGTATTTT	CASRLTGTDTQYF
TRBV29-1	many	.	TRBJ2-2	TGCAGCGTTGAATGGGGTTGGGCCGGGGAGCTGTTTTTT	CSVEWGWAGELFF
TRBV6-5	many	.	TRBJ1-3	TGTGCCAGCAGTTGGACCGCAGGGCCAGGAAACACCATATATTTT	CASSWTAGPGNTIYF
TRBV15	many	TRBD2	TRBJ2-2	TGTGCCACCAGCAGCTACCCGGGACTAGCGGCTACCGGGGAGCTGTTTTTT	CATSSYPGLAATGELFF